This T cell receptor beta chain was recorded in a study of human T cells and chemical hapten exposure. At the level of the study: Minor pooled library volume differences mainly drove per-sample TCR yield variation. The study, taken as a whole, reports: Expanded TCRs produced significantly more large CDR3 similarity clusters than controls did.

V lost 4 bases and J 5 bases, leaving 15 bases between the germline ends. This CDR3 has 13 residues. Germline CDR1 SQVTM, CDR2 ANQGSEA. Time point specified: patch test 1, 2 weeks after DPC sensitization. Treatment defined: therapeutic diphenylcyclopropenone sensitization with weekly scalp DPC. Donors, patients with alopecia ranging from 18 to 70 years old and judged suitable for DPC, provided samples. The study extracted total RNA from unfractionated whole blood. One entry per CDR3 protein results from TCRdb running MiXCR on the RACE reads. The sample carries around 190,000 distinct CDR3 sequences, approximately 20% recorded once. With respect to this clonotype: What it recognizes is unknown.

The sample here was whole blood, taken in connection with sensitization to the hapten diphenylcyclopropenone (DPC). The origin of this receptor is a woman aged 50 to 65 with alopecia areata. Some clones in this sample may be carry-over from other donors' samples. The V gene is TRBV29-1, the J gene TRBJ2-7; tentative D call: TRBD1 (5 bases). The CDR3 region is CSVVGQGGHEQYF. The CDR3 DNA reads TGCAGCGTTGTGGGTCAGGGCGGCCACGAGCAGTACTTC.